The clone carrying this T cell receptor (beta chain) has only a few counts. Its specificity is not known. This record belongs to a study of identical twins. Whole-study findings and limits: Clonotypes of the beta chain that were abundant in cord blood carried fewer insertions (memory repertoires showed none).

TCRdb recomputed calls from the 5' RACE reads with MiXCR, one row per CDR3 protein. Found here are under 900,000 distinct CDR3 sequences, approximately 13% of them singletons; the top ten hold 1.5% to 2%. CDR1 and CDR2 from the germline V gene are SGHDN and FVKESK. V was trimmed by 4 bases and J by 5 bases, leaving 23 bases between them. This CDR3 is 17 amino acids long. These sequences were also reported in another study, on yellow fever vaccine responses in identical twins. This second report adds: Reported findings indicate that twins' vaccine T cell responses seemed partially convergent, partially personalized.

The rearrangement joins TRBV14 to TRBJ1-2, with D maybe TRBD1 (5 bases). The sequence came from a woman younger than 35 in good health. Specimen: PBMCs. The CDR3 nucleotides read TGTGCCAGCAGCCGACCTATTTCTTCGTCCAGGGATTATGGCTACACCTTC. Protein product: CASSRPISSSRDYGYTF.